What follows is one T cell receptor beta chain and its context. What it binds is unknown. V lost 7 bases, J lost 2 bases, and 15 bases lay in between. CDR3 length equals 14 residues. The germline CDR1 and CDR2 sequences are ENHRY and SYGVKD. Only in-frame clones appear in the TCRdb table, and some are missing; sequencing was by immunoSEQ multiplex PCR. The data hold 11,000 to 15,000 clones, with 94% observed a single time. Recipients were bled about 28 days pretransplant and at posttransplant days 30, 100, 180. This specimen comes from a study of T cell clonotyping in hematopoietic cell transplantation. Study findings and constraints: Pathologically expanded recipient clonotypes increased progressively from day 30 to day 180 as diversity fell. Cells were unsorted, so CD4 and CD8 contributions were not separated. Few recipient clonotypes overlapped donors; over 95% were de novo at given depth.

This chain joins TRBV10-3 and TRBJ2-7; D assignment may be TRBD1 or TRBD2 (5 bases each). The clonotype was recovered from a male patient aged 55-69 years who had an allogeneic stem cell transplant from an unrelated donor, so the T cells may come from the graft donor. Some clones in this sample may be carry-over from other donors' samples. Here the sequenced sample was PBMCs, taken 30 days after allogeneic stem cell transplant. The DNA for the CDR3 is TGTGCCATCACCGATAGACGGGGACCCTACGAGCAGTACTTC. This translates into CAITDRRGPYEQYF.